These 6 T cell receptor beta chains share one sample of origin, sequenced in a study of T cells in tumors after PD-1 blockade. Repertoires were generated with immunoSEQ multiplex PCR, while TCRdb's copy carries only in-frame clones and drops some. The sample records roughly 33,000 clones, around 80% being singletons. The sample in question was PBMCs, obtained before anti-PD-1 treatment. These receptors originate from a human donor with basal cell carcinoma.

The DNA of the CDR3 is TGTGCCAGCAGCTTATATCAGGGCCCCTACGAGCAGTACTTC. Translated: CASSLYQGPYEQYF. V is TRBV7-2 and J is TRBJ2-7, with a weak D call TRBD1 (5 bases). The ends were cut back, 2 bases at V and 2 bases at J, with 10 bases in the middle. Germline V lookup: CDR1 SGHTA, CDR2 FQGNSA. This CDR3 contains 14 residues.

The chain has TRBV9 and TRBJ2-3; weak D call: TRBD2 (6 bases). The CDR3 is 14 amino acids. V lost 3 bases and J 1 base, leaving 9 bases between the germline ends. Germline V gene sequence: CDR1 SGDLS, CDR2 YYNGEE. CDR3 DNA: TGTGCCAGCAGCGAGGGCGGGGGCACAGATACGCAGTATTTT. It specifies CASSEGGGTDTQYF.

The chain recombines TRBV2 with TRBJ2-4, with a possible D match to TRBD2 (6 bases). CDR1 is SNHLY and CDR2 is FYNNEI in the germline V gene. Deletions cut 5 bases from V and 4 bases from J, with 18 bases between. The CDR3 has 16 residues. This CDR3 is CASSRGAEAGKNIQYF. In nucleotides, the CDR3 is TGTGCCAGCAGTCGGGGCGCAGAGGCGGGGAAAAACATTCAGTACTTC. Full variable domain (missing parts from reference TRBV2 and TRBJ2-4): EPEVTQTPSHQVTQMGQEVILRCVPISNHLYFYWYRQILGQKVEFLVSFYNNEISEKSEIFDDQFSVERPDGSNFTLKIRSTKLEDSAMYFCASSRGAEAGKNIQYFGAGTRLSVL.

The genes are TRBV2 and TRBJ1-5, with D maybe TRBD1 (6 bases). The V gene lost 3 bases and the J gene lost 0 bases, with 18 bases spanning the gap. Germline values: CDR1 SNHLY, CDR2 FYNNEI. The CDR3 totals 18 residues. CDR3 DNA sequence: TGTGCCAGCAGTGAGCGGTGGACAGAGTCTTATAGCAATCAGCCCCAGCATTTT. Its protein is CASSERWTESYSNQPQHF.

The DNA for the CDR3 is TGTGCCAGCAGCCGCCGCCAGCGGGGGGTAACAGATACGCAGTATTTT. Its translation is CASSRRQRGVTDTQYF. The chain has TRBV3-1 (or the pseudogene TRBV3-2) and TRBJ2-3; 9 bases line up with TRBD2. The CDR3 spans 16 residues. With 4 bases clipped from V and 3 bases from J, the junction kept 8 bases outside the gene matches. Looked up from germline, CDR1 is LGHDT and CDR2 is YNNKEL (reference sequence).

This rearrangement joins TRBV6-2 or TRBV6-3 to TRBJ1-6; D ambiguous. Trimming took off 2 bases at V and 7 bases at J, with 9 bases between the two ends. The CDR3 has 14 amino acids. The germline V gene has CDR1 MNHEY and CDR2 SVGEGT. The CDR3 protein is CASSYMASNSPLHF. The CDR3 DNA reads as TGTGCCAGCAGTTACATGGCTTCCAATTCACCCCTCCACTTT.